Below, 2 T cell receptor beta chains from the same sample are listed, as sequenced in a study of T-cell reconstitution after alpha-beta-depleted transplantation in children. The authors prepared the TCRbeta library with unique molecular identifiers. A single record per CDR3 protein comes from TCRdb applying MiXCR to the PCR reads. Here the sample spans about 480,000 distinct CDR3 sequences, under 15% being singletons. The material was PBMCs from the stem cell graft donor, obtained from the stem cell graft. These receptors originate from a human donor who donated a stem cell graft to a child with combined immunodeficiency.

This clonotype has a count of ten or more. The chain is built from TRBV5-6 and TRBJ2-5, with 10 bases matching TRBD1. The junction had 8 bases not matched to a gene; V was cut back by 4 bases and J by 2 bases. The CDR3 length is 16 residues. Germline V lookup: CDR1 SGHDT, CDR2 YYEEEE. CDR3 in amino acids: CASSLLEDRGQETQYF. The CDR3 DNA reads as TGTGCCAGCAGCCTGCTAGAGGACAGGGGGCAAGAGACCCAGTACTTC.

A few counts support this clonotype. CDR3 in amino acids: CASSLAATSGNEQFF. CDR3 DNA sequence: TGCGCCAGCAGCTTGGCCGCGACTAGCGGCAATGAGCAGTTCTTC. This chain links TRBV5-1 with TRBJ2-1, with 9 bases fitting TRBD2. Germline V gene data show CDR1 as SGHRS and CDR2 as YFSETQ. CDR3 length: 15 amino acids. V was pared by 0 bases and J by 6 bases, with 4 bases of the junction left unmatched.